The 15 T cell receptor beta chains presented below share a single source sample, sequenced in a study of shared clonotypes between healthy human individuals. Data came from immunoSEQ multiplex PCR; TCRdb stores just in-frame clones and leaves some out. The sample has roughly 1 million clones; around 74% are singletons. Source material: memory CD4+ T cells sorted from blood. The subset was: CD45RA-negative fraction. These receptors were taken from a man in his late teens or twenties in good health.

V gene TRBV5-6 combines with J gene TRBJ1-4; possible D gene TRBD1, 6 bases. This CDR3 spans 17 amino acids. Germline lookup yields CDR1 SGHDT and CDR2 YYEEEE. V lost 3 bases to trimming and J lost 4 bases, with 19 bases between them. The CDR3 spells CASSSQTQGPHNEKLFF. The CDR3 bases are TGTGCCAGCAGCTCACAAACACAGGGTCCACATAATGAAAAACTGTTTTTT. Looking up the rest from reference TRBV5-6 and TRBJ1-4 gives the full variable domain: DAGVTQSPTHLIKTRGQQVTLRCSPKSGHDTVSWYQQALGQGPQFIFQYYEEEERQRGNFPDRFSGHQFPNYSSELNVNALLLGDSALYLCASSSQTQGPHNEKLFFGSGTQLSVL.

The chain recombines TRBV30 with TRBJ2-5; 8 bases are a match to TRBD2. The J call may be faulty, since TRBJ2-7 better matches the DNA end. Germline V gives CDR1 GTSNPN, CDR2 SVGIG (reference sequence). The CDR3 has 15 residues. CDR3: CACSPGGMRSYEQYF. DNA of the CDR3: TGTGCCTGCTCCCCGGGGGGGATGCGATCCTACGAGCAGTACTTC.

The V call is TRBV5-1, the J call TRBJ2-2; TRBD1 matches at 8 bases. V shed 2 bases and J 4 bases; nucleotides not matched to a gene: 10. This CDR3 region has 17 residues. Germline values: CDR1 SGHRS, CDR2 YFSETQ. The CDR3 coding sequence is TGCGCCAGCAGCTTATCAACAGGGGGTTTTTCCACCGGGGAGCTGTTTTTT. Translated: CASSLSTGGFSTGELFF.

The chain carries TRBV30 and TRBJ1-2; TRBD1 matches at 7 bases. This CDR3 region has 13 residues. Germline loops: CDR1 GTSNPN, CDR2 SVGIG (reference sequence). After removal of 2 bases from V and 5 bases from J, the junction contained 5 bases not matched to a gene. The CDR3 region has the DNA TGTGCCTGGAGTCCCCGACAGGGATATGGCTACACCTTC. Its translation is CAWSPRQGYGYTF.

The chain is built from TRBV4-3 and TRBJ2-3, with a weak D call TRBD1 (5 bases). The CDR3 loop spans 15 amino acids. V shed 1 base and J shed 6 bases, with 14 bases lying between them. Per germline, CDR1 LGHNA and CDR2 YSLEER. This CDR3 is CASSQAIASGDTQYF. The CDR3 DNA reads TGCGCCAGCAGCCAAGCGATAGCCTCAGGGGATACGCAGTATTTT.

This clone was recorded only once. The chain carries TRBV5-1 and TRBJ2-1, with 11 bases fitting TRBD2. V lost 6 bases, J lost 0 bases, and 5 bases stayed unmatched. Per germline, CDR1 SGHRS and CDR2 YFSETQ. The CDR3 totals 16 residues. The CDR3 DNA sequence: TGCGCCAGCAAGGCTAGCGGGGGGAGCTCCTACAATGAGCAGTTCTTC. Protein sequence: CASKASGGSSYNEQFF. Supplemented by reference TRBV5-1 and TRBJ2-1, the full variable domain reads KAGVTQTPRYLIKTRGQQVTLSCSPISGHRSVSWYQQTPGQGLQFLFEYFSETQRNKGNFPGRFSGRQFSNSRSEMNVSTLELGDSALYLCASKASGGSSYNEQFFGPGTRLTVL.

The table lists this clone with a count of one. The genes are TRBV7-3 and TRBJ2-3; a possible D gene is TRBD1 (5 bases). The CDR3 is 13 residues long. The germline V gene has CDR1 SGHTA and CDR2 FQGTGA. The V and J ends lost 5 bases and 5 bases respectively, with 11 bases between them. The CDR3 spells CASSEQGRDTQYF. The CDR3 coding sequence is TGTGCCAGCAGCGAGCAGGGTAGAGATACGCAGTATTTT.

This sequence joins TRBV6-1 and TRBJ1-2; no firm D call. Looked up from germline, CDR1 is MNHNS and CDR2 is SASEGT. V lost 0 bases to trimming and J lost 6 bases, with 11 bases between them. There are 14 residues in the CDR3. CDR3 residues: CASSEAQVGDGYTF. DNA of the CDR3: TGTGCCAGCAGTGAAGCGCAGGTCGGCGATGGCTACACCTTC.

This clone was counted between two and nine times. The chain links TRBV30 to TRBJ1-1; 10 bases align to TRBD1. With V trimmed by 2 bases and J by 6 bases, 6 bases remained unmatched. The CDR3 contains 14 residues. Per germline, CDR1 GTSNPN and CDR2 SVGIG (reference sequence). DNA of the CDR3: TGTGCCTGGAGTCAGGACAGGGGGAGGCCTGAAGCTTTCTTT. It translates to CAWSQDRGRPEAFF.

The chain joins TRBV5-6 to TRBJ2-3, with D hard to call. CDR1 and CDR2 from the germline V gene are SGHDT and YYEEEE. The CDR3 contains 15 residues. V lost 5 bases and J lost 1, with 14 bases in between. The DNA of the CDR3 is TGTGCCAGCAGGCCCGGCTGGGCGGGCACAGATACGCAGTATTTT. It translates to CASRPGWAGTDTQYF.

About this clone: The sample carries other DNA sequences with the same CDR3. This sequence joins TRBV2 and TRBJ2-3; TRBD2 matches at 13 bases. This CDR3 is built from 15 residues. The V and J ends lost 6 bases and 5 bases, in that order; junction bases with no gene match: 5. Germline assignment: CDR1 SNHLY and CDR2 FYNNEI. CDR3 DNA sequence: TGTGCCAGCAGCCCCAGGACTAGCGGGGGAGATACGCAGTATTTT. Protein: CASSPRTSGGDTQYF.

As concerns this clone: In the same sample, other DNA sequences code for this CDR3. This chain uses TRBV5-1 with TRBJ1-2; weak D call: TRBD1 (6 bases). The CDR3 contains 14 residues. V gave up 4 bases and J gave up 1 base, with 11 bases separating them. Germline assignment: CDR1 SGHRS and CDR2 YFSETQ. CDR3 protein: CASSPGDNNYGYTF. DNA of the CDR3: TGCGCCAGCAGCCCCGGGGACAATAACTATGGCTACACCTTC.

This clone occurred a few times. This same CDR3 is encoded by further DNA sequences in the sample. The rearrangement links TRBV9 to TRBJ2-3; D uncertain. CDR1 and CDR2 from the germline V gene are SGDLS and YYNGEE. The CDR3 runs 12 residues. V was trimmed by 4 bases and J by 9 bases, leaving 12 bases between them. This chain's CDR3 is CASSPRSDTQYF. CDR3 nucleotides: TGTGCCAGCAGCCCCCGATCCGACACGCAGTATTTT.

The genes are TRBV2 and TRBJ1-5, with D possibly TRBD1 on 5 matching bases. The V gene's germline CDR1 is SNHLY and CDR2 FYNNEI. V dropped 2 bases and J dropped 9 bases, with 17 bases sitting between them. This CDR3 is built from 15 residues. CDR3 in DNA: TGTGCCAGCAGTGAAATGGGGGGAGCTTTGGGGCCCCAGCATTTT. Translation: CASSEMGGALGPQHF.

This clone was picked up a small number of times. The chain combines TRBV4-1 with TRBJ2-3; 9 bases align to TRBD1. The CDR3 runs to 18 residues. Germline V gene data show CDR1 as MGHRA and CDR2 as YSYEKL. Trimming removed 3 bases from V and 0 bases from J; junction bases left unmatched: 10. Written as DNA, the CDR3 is TGCGCCAGCAGCCAGAGGCTATACAGGGGGCCTAGCACAGATACGCAGTATTTT. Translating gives CASSQRLYRGPSTDTQYF.